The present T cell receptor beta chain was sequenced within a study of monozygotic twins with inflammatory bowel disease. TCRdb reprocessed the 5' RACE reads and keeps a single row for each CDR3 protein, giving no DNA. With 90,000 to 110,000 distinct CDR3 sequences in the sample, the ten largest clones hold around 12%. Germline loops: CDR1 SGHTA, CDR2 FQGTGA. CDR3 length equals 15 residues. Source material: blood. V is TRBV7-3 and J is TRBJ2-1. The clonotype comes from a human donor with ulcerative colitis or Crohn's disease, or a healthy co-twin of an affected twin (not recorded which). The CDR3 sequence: CASSLFANDYNEQFF. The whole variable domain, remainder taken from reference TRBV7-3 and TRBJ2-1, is GAGVSQTPSNKVTEKGKYVELRCDPISGHTALYWYRQSLGQGPEFLIYFQGTGAADDSGLPNDRFFAVRPEGSVSTLKIQRTERGDSAVYLCASSLFANDYNEQFFGPGTRLTVL.